This T cell receptor beta chain derives from a study of early T cells in non-severe SARS-CoV-2 infection (dated by TCRdb to the early 2020s). Broadly, across the study: Because TCR sequencing relied on bulk RNA taken from unsorted whole blood, pairing of alpha and beta chains was not possible. Broader findings and caveats from the paper: VDJdb matching was skewed toward anti-spike CD8 responses, so virus-specific expansions were likely underestimated and private and CD4 specificities were missed.

Library method: 5' RACE. The listed sequencing device is NextSeq 500. The TCR library protocol attached unique molecular identifiers to individual cDNA molecules to correct for sequencing error and PCR bias. Sequencing covered both TCR alpha and beta chains, and within each sample the abundances of alpha and beta sequences were tightly co-correlated. The authors processed their data as follows. Decombinator V4 was used to annotate TCR sequences for V gene, J gene and CDR3. TCRs were defined as expanded if a significant change between any two time points was detected under a Poisson model with p below 0.0001. TCR abundances were normalised to the total number of TCRs sequenced in each sample and reported as counts per million. VDJdb, accessed 1 November 2021, was searched for CMV, EBV and SARS-CoV-2 annotated TCRs, with TCRs annotated for multiple antigens excluded. TCRdb reran the public reads through fastp at Q25 and MiXCR, keeping productive beta chains. Every distinct CDR3 protein forms one entry, paired with its most common genes and DNA. It is TCRdb's table, rather than the study itself, that gives the V and J calls and clone size. The sample table contains roughly 25,000 distinct CDR3 sequences; only one count was recorded for about 4.5% of them. 15% to 19% of the sample belongs to the ten largest clones.

This was a case-control study nested in a cohort of healthcare workers in London, UK, who had nasopharyngeal swab PCR tests and blood samples taken every week. Healthcare workers were enrolled in the week of the UK lockdown, from 23 to 31 March 2020, and were followed every week for up to roughly 16 weeks. Remarks on this clonotype: Which antigen it targets is not known. The sample holds no much larger clone one base away, and base qualities are not on file.

Sequences were obtained from whole blood. This sequence originates from an adult who was a healthcare worker with PCR-confirmed SARS-CoV-2 infection or an uninfected control (not recorded which).

The DNA sequence is given as TGTGCCAGCAGCCAAGACCTGGGACAGGCGAGCTCCTTCTACGAGCAGTACTTC. Translated, this gives CASSQDLGQASSFYEQYF. Here the chain combines TRBV14 and TRBJ2-7; 8 nucleotides in the junction match TRBD1. V has 0 bases trimmed and J has 3 bases trimmed; junction bases matching no gene number 13. The CDR3, cysteine through phenylalanine, is 18 amino acids long. The retained sequence is limited to the CDR3, 54 bases, with the frame set at the first base. From a lookup of the germline V gene, CDR1 and CDR2 are SGHDN and FVKESK. With the portions outside the CDR3 filled from the reference TRBV14 and TRBJ2-7 genes, the complete variable region becomes EAGVTQFPSHSVIEKGQTVTLRCDPISGHDNLYWYRRVMGKEIKFLLHFVKESKQDESGMPNNRFLAERTGGTYSTLKVQPAELEDSGVYFCASSQDLGQASSFYEQYFGPGTRLTVT.